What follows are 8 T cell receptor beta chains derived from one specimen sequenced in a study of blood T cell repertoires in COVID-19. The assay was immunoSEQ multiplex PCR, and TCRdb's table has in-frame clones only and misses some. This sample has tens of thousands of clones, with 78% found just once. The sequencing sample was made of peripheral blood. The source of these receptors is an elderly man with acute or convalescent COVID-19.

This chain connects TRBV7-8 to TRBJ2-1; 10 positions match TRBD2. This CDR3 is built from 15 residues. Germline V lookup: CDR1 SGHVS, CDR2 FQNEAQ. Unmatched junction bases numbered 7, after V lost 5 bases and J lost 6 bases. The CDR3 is CASSTAGGAGNEQFF. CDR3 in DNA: TGTGCCAGCAGCACAGCGGGGGGGGCTGGCAATGAGCAGTTCTTC.

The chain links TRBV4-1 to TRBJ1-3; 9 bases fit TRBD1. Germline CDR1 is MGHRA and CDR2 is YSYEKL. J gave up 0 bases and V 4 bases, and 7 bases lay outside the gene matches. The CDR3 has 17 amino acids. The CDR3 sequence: CASSRDPGQGSGNTIYF. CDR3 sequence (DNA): TGCGCCAGCAGCCGAGACCCGGGACAGGGCTCTGGAAACACCATATATTTT.

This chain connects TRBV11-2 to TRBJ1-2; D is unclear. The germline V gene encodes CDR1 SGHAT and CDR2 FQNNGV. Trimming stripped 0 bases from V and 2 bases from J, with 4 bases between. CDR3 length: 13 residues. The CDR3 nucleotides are TGTGCCAGCAGCTTAGACAGGAACTATGGCTACACCTTC. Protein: CASSLDRNYGYTF.

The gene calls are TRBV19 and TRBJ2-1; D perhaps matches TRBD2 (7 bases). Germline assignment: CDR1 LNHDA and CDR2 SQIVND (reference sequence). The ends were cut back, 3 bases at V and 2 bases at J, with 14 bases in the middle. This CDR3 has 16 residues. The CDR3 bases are TGTGCCAGTAGTATCCGGCGGGGGCTAACCTACAATGAGCAGTTCTTC. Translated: CASSIRRGLTYNEQFF.

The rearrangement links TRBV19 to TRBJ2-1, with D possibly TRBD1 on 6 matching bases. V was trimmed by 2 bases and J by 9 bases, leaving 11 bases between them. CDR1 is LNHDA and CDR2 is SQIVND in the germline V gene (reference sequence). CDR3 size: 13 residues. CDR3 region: CASSIQGKGEQFF. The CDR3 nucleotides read TGTGCCAGTAGTATACAGGGGAAGGGTGAGCAGTTCTTC.

CDR3 residues: CASSLGDNTDTQYF. In DNA, the CDR3 is TGCGCCAGCAGCCTGGGGGACAACACAGATACGCAGTATTTT. The chain has TRBV5-1 and TRBJ2-3; D might be TRBD1 (6 bases). The CDR3 is 14 residues long. Between the trimmed V and J ends, which lost 4 bases and 2 bases, there was a span of 11 bases. Germline lookup yields CDR1 SGHRS and CDR2 YFSETQ.

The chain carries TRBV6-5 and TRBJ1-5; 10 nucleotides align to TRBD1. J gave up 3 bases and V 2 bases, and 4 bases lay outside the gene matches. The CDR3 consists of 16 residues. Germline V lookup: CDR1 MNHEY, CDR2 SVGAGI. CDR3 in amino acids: CASSYGGQGINQPQHF. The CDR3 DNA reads TGTGCCAGCAGTTACGGGGGACAGGGGATCAATCAGCCCCAGCATTTT.

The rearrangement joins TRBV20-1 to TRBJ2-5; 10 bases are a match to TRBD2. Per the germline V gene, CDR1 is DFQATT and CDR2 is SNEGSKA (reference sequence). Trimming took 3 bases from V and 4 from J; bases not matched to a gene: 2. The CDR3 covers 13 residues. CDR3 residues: CSASGLAAETQYF. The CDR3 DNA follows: TGCAGTGCTAGTGGACTAGCGGCAGAGACCCAGTACTTC.